This T cell receptor (beta chain) was observed in a study of vaccination and CD4 T cells after COVID-19. Treatment described: 10-day PBMC culture with coronavirus spike peptide pools or control peptides (ViraFEST assay). This clonotype was recorded once. What it binds is unknown. Cultured CD4+ T-cell DNA underwent Oncomine TCR Beta short-read sequencing. Each CDR3 protein gets one entry after TCRdb re-called the PCR reads with MiXCR. The sample shows 17,000 or so distinct CDR3 sequences, roughly 60% of them seen only once. The clonotype originates from a human donor who had recovered from COVID-19. Sequencing was carried out using CD4+ T cells from blood, cultured in vitro.

CDR3 in DNA: TGTGCCAGCTCACCGACAGCTGATACGCAGTATTTT. It is translated as CASSPTADTQYF. The chain couples TRBV18 to TRBJ2-3, with a tentative D call TRBD1 (5 bases). V was shortened by 3 bases and J by 6 bases, with 7 bases between the two germline ends. CDR1 and CDR2 (germline): KGHSH, LQKENI. The CDR3 has 12 amino acids.